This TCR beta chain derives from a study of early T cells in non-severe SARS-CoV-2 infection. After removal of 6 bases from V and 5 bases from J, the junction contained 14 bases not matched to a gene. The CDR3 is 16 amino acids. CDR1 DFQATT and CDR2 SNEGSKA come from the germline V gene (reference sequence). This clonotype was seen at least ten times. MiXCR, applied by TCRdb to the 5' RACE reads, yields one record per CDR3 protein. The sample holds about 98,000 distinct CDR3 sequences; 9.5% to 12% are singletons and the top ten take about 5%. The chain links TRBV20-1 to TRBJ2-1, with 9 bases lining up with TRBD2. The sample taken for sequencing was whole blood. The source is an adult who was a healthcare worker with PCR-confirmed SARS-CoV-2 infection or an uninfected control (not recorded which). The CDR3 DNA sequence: TGCAGTGCGCGGACAGTGACTAGCGGAAGGAACAATGAGCAGTTCTTC. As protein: CSARTVTSGRNNEQFF.